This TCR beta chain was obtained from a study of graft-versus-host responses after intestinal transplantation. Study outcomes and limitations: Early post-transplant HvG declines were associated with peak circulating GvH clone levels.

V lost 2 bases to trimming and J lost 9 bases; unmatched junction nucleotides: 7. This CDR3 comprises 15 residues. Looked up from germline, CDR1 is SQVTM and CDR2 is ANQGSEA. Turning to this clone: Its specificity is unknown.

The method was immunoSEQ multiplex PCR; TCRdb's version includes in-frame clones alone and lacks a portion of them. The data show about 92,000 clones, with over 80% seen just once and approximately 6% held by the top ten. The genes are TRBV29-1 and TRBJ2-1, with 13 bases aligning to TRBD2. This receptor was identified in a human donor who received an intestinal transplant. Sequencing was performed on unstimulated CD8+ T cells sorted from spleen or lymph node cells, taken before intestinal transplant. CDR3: CSVEFTSGRVIEQFF. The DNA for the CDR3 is TGCAGCGTTGAATTTACTAGCGGGAGGGTCATTGAGCAGTTCTTC.